This T cell receptor (beta chain) was recorded in a study of blood T cell repertoires in COVID-19. Study-level information: Acute-phase and convalescent COVID-19 samples originated in the United States, Italy and Spain. T cells, B-cell-depleted T cells, or PBMCs supplied cDNA or gDNA.

The CDR3 totals 15 residues. CDR1 is KGHDR and CDR2 is SFDVKD in the germline V gene. The trim removed 10 bases at V and 0 bases at J, leaving 9 bases unmatched. Per the authors' pipeline: Estimates of nucleated cell counts were drawn from the amplification of reference gene primers. TCRdb keeps only in-frame clones here, not all; method: immunoSEQ multiplex PCR. V, J and clone size reflect that table, while D and trimming were determined from the DNA. Here the sample spans about 110,000 clones, roughly 88% being singletons. The chain employs TRBV24-1 and TRBJ2-7; 9 bases align to TRBD1. The specimen was peripheral blood. This clonotype was obtained from a human donor in a cohort sampled during active COVID-19. For the CDR3, the DNA is TGTGCCACTTCTAACAGGGGGCAGAGCTCCTACGAGCAGTACTTC. It encodes CATSNRGQSSYEQYF.